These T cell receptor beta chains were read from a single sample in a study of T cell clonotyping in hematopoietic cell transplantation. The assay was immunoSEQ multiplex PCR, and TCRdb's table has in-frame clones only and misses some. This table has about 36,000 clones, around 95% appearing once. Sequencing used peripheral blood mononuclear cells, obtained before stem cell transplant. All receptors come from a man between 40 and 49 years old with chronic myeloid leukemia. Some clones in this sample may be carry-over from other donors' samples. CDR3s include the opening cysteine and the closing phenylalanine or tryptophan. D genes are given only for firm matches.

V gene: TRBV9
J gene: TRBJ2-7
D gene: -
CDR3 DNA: TGTGCCAGCACCCGTACAGGGTCAAACGAGCAGTACTTC
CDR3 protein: CASTRTGSNEQYF

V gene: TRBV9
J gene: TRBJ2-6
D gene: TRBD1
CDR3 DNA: TGTGCCAGCAGCCCCGGACAGGGTGAAGTCTCTGGGGCCAACGTCCTGACTTTC
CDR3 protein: CASSPGQGEVSGANVLTF

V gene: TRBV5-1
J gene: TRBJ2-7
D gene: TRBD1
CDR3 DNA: TGCGCCAGCAGCGGTGGGACAGGGGAGGCCGACTACGAGCAGTACTTC
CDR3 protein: CASSGGTGEADYEQYF

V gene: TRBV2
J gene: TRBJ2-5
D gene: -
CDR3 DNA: TGTGCCAGCAGATTCATCCCAGGGAGGCAAGAGACCCAGTACTTC
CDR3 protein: CASRFIPGRQETQYF

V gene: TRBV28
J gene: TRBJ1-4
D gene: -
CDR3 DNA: TGTGCCAGCGCTACAGGGTCCAATGAAAAACTGTTTTTT
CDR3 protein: CASATGSNEKLFF

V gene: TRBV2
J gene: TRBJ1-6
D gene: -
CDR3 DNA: TGTGCCAGCAGTGAGCAGGGAGAAAATTCACCCCTCCACTTT
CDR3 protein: CASSEQGENSPLHF

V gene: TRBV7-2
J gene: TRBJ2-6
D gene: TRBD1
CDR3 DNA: TGTGCCAGCATCCCGGGACAGGGGGCAGGGGGGGCCAACGTCCTGACTTTC
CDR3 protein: CASIPGQGAGGANVLTF

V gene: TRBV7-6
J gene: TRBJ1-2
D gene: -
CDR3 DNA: TGTGCCAGCAGCTTAGACAGGGACTATGGCTACACCTTC
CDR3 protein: CASSLDRDYGYTF

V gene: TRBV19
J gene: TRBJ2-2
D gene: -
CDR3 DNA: TGTGCCAGTACCCCACGGACGAACACCGGGGAGCTGTTTTTT
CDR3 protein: CASTPRTNTGELFF

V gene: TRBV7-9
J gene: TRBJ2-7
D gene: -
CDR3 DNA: TGTGCCAGCAGCTTAGATGGCAGGCTGTACGAGCAGTACTTC
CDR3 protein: CASSLDGRLYEQYF

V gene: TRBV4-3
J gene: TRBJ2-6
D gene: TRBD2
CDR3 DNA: TGCGCCAGCAGCCAAGTACCTAGCGGGGCTGGGGCCAACGTCCTGACTTTC
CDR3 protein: CASSQVPSGAGANVLTF

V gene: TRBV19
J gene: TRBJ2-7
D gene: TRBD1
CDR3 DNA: TGTGCCAGTAGTTTCGACAGGGGGCAAGACTACGAGCAGTACTTC
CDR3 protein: CASSFDRGQDYEQYF

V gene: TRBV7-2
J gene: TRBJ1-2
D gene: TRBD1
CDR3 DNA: TGTGCCAGCAGCTTAGCGGGCTCCGGAGACAGGGGCGGCTACACCTTC
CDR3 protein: CASSLAGSGDRGGYTF

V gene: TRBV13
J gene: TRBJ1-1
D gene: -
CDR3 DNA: TGTGCCAGCAGCTTTTTCACTGAAGCTTTCTTT
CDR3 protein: CASSFFTEAFF

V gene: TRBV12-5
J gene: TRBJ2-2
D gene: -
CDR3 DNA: TGTGCTAGTGGACAAGCCGGGGAGCTGTTTTTT
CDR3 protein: CASGQAGELFF

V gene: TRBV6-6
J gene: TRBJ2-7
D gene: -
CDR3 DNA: TGTGCCAGCAGCCCGGGCTCCTACGAGCAGTACTTC
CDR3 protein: CASSPGSYEQYF

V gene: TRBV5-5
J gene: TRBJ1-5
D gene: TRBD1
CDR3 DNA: TGTGCCAGCAGCTTAAGACAGGGCTCCAATCAGCCCCAGCATTTT
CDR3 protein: CASSLRQGSNQPQHF